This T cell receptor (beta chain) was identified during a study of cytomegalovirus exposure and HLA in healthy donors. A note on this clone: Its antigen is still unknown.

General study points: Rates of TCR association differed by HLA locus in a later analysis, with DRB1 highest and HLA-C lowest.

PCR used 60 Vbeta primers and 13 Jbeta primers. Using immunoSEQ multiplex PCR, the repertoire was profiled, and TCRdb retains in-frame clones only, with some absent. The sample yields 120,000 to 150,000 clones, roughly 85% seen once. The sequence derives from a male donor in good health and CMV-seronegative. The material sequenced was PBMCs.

The CDR3 loop is CASSASGSPGTQYF. For the CDR3, the DNA is TGTGCCAGCAGTGCCTCCGGGTCCCCGGGGACCCAGTACTTC. The V call is TRBV25-1, the J call TRBJ2-5; unclear D gene. This CDR3 comprises 14 residues. V lost 4 bases, J lost 7 bases, and 16 bases lay in between. Germline V gives CDR1 MGHDK, CDR2 SYGVNS.